Given below is one T cell receptor beta chain in context. This clone was found once. Which antigen it targets is not known. A junction boundary mismatches the germline segment, possibly from a read error. The data belong to a study of vaccination effects on CD4 cells after COVID-19 (dated by TCRdb to the early 2020s). Background on the whole study: To identify antigen-specific CD4+ T cell clonotypes by their expansion, the ViraFEST assay first stimulated PBMC with viral peptide pools and then applied TCR sequencing. Altogether, around eleven COVID-19 convalescent patients and 4 SARS-CoV-2-naive healthy vaccine recipients made up the full study. SARS-CoV-2 spike-specific CD4+ TCR repertoires from before and after mRNA vaccination were compared in COVID-19 convalescent patients and in infection-naive vaccine recipients. Two doses of either the BNT162b2 or the mRNA-1273 mRNA SARS-CoV-2 vaccine were administered to participants. Cultures from other donors in the study were sequenced with the Oncomine TCR Beta short-read assay on an Illumina iSeq 100. Fewer than 2.5 million PBMC per well were cultured in IMDM with around 5% human AB serum, roughly 10 IU/ml IL-2 and gentamicin, plus 10 ug/ml peptides. General findings and caveats noted by the study authors: Among healthy vaccine recipients, nearly all vaccine-induced clones were SARS-CoV-2 mono-reactive, and only 1 of 255 was cross-reactive with common cold coronaviruses. The study was limited by a small number of convalescent patients, and early post-infection timepoints were lacking. Clones induced by infection and clones induced by vaccination both contracted markedly at late timepoints after vaccination, which fits with T cell responses waning over time.

Library prep was done by the immunoSEQ multiplex PCR assay. TCR beta CDR3 sequencing was performed on DNA from the cultured, isolated CD4+ T cells. In the source study's methods: Non-productive TCR sequences were removed and reads were trimmed to the CDR3 region, keeping CDR3s of at least 7 amino acids. Antigen-specific clonotypes were identified using the MANAFEST web app by comparison of expansion in peptide wells against reference cultures. For clones to be considered positive, expansion at FDR<0.05 versus reference and all other wells, an odds ratio above 5, and a frequency above 0.1% in two replicate wells were required. Cross-reactive clonotypes were defined as significantly expanded in SARS-CoV-2 spike wells and in at least one common cold coronavirus spike condition. CDR3 similarity was assessed by Levenshtein distance using the stringdist R package, and unrooted trees were constructed with ape in R 3.6.1. Drawn from immuneACCESS, this table holds only the in-frame rearrangements with V and J called that TCRdb kept. Clones are partly lost; checked studies trace under half to an unresolved V gene and leave the rest unexplained. The V and J calls and clone size are taken from that table; D and trimming were inferred from the DNA. This sample comprises 70,000 to 85,000 clones, 75% to 80% of them detected only once. Approximately 2% of the sample belongs to the ten largest clones.

After around 10 days of culture, CD4+ T cells were isolated with the EasySep CD4+ T cell isolation kit. None of the healthy vaccine recipients had a prior SARS-CoV-2 infection, which was confirmed by nucleocapsid antibody tests that came back negative both before and after vaccination. On days 3 and 7, half of the culture medium was replaced with fresh IL-2-containing medium. Unless noted otherwise, every peptide stimulation condition was cultured in triplicate wells. PBMC were separated from whole blood using Ficoll-Paque Plus gradient centrifugation and were then either cryopreserved at -140C or used fresh. The QIAamp micro DNA kit was used to extract genomic DNA from the cultured CD4+ T cells. From the cysteine through the phenylalanine, the CDR3 covers 14 amino acids. The only DNA kept is the CDR3, 42 bases in frame from the first base. The germline V gene supplies CDR1 SGDLS and CDR2 YYNGEE.

This sequence originates from a human donor who received a COVID-19 vaccine. The sequence joins TRBV9 to TRBJ1-2; TRBD1 is possibly the D segment (5 matching bases). This sample comprised CD4+ T cells from PBMCs cultured without peptide, obtained before COVID-19 vaccination. The CDR3 amino acid sequence is: CVSSPRFDSYGYTF. The DNA sequence is given as TGTGTCAGCAGCCCGCGCTTTGACAGCTATGGCTACACCTTC.